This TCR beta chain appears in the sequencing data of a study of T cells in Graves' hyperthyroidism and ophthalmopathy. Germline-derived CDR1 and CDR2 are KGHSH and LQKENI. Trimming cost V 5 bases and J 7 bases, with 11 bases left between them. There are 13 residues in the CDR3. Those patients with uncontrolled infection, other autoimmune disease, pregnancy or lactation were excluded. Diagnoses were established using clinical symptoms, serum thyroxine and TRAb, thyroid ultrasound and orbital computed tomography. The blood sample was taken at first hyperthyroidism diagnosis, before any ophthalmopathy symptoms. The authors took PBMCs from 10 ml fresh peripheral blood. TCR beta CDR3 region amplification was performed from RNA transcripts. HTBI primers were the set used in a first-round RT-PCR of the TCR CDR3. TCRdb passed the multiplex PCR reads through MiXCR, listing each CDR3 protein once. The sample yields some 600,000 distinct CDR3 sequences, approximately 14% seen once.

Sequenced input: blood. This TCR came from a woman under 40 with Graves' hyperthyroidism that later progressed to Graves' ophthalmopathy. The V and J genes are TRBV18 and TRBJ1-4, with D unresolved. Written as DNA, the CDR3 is TGTGCCAGCTCATCGTCAGCGACTGAAAAACTGTTTTTT. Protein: CASSSSATEKLFF.